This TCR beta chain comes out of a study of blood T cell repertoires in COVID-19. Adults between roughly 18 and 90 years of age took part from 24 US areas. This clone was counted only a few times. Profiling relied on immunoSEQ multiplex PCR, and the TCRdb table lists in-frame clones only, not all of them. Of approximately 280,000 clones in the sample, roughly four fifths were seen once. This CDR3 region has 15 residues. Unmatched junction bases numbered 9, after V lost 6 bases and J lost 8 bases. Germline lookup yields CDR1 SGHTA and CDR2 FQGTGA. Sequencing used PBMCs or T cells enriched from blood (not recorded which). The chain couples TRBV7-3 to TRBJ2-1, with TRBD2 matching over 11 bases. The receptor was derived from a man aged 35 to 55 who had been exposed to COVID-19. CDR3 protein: CASRSTSGSGHEQFF. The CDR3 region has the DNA TGTGCCAGCAGATCCACTAGCGGGAGCGGGCATGAGCAGTTCTTC.